This is a list of T cell receptor beta chains from one sample in a study of T-cell memory formation after mild COVID-19. Each CDR3 protein is one row after TCRdb ran MiXCR on the 5' RACE reads. The sample has roughly 610,000 distinct CDR3 sequences, roughly a sixth seen once. The sample was PBMCs or a T cell subset sorted from them (not recorded which). The receptor source for this set is an adult woman who had mild COVID-19 (a few samples of this study predate the infection). Cell type and time point are not known. The CDR3 runs from the conserved cysteine through the conserved F or W. A D gene is named only where the DNA matches it firmly. Clone size, where shown, is once, few, many, or a class for clones that have expanded.

CDR3 protein	CDR3 DNA	V gene	clone size	J gene	D gene
CAWSDRAYEQYF	TGTGCCTGGAGTGACAGGGCCTACGAGCAGTACTTC	TRBV30	few	TRBJ2-7	.
CATEAMTGPTDTQYF	TGTGCCACCGAAGCGATGACAGGACCCACAGATACGCAGTATTTT	TRBV24-1	.	TRBJ2-3	.
CATSRERGSPQYF	TGTGCCACCAGCAGAGAACGGGGAAGTCCCCAGTACTTC	TRBV15	.	TRBJ2-7	.
CSVERGQGGNTEAFF	TGCAGCGTTGAGCGGGGACAGGGCGGGAACACTGAAGCTTTCTTT	TRBV29-1	.	TRBJ1-1	TRBD1
CSVETSGTDTQYF	TGCAGCGTTGAAACTAGCGGCACAGATACGCAGTATTTT	TRBV29-1	few	TRBJ2-3	TRBD2
CSVEGATLGAFF	TGCAGCGTTGAGGGAGCGACTCTGGGGGCTTTCTTT	TRBV29-1	.	TRBJ1-1	.
CASSRTYSYNSPLHF	TGTGCCAGCAGTCGGACGTACTCCTATAATTCACCCCTCCACTTT	TRBV27	.	TRBJ1-6	.
CATSRDRLGASTDTQYF	TGTGCCACCAGCAGAGATCGATTGGGGGCCTCCACAGATACGCAGTATTTT	TRBV15	many	TRBJ2-3	.
CASSSNRDGTGELFF	TGTGCCAGCAGCTCAAATAGGGACGGCACCGGGGAGCTGTTTTTT	TRBV7-9	.	TRBJ2-2	.
CASSLVPGGLTGELFF	TGTGCTAGCAGCTTAGTTCCAGGGGGCCTAACCGGGGAGCTGTTTTTT	TRBV7-7	few	TRBJ2-2	TRBD1
CASSIGQGAYGYTF	TGTGCCAGCTCAATCGGACAGGGCGCCTATGGCTACACCTTC	TRBV18	.	TRBJ1-2	TRBD1
CASSQNAGFGSPLHF	TGCGCCAGCAGCCAGAATGCAGGGTTTGGATCACCCCTCCACTTT	TRBV5-1	.	TRBJ1-6	.
CSVEPVGSGNTIYF	TGCAGCGTTGAACCCGTGGGCTCTGGAAACACCATATATTTT	TRBV29-1	few	TRBJ1-3	.
CASSVGRGPEQYF	TGTGCCAGCAGTGTGGGCAGGGGGCCCGAGCAGTACTTC	TRBV2	.	TRBJ2-7	TRBD1
CAWRGQNTDTQYF	TGTGCCTGGAGAGGACAGAACACAGATACGCAGTATTTT	TRBV30	few	TRBJ2-3	.